This T cell receptor beta chain comes out of a study of long-term antiretroviral therapy in people with HIV. Findings of the study overall: Viral resistance, ART adherence and therapy changes all lacked available data. Specimen acquisition occurred between about 2003 and 2018, potentially under older ART regimens. In HIV, the repertoires covered a tighter span of CDR3 lengths than in controls.

Turning to this clone: Its antigen is undetermined.

The immunoSEQ assay was v3.0, run at survey level. The target of sequencing was about 40,000-50,000 T-cell genomes per sample. Produced via immunoSEQ multiplex PCR; TCRdb's table is partial and in-frame only. Of about 30,000 clones listed, 80% to 90% were seen once; the top ten hold more than 4.5%. The receptor was derived from a woman aged 25 to 39 with HIV. Here the sequenced sample was unsorted PBMCs, taken roughly 2.8 years before starting antiretroviral therapy.

The CDR3 bases are TGTGCCAGCAGCGTGGCTAGCGGGGCCTGGGGAGAGACCCAGTACTTC. Translation gives CASSVASGAWGETQYF. The chain uses TRBV9 and TRBJ2-5; 9 bases align to TRBD2. V shed 2 bases and J 4 bases; nucleotides not matched to a gene: 9. The length of the CDR3 is 16 residues. Germline V CDR1 and CDR2: SGDLS, YYNGEE.